This TCR beta chain was sequenced for a study of shared T cell receptors in the human thymus. Sequencing was performed with immunoSEQ multiplex PCR; in TCRdb, only in-frame clones are kept and a portion is missing. Of 500,000 to 850,000 clones in the sample, 87% are singletons; the top ten hold under 0.01%. This CDR3 spans 14 amino acids. J was trimmed by 5 bases and V by 4 bases; bases with no gene match: 4. CDR1 and CDR2 from the germline V gene are SNHLY and FYNNEI. This sample also belongs to another study, concerning human thymus T cells.

The sample consisted of thymocytes. This receptor was taken from a boy under two years old with a congenital heart defect. The chain joins TRBV2 to TRBJ2-5, with 10 bases aligning to TRBD2. The DNA of the CDR3 is TGTGCCAGCAGTGGCAGCGGGGGGGTGGAGACCCAGTACTTC. This sequence encodes CASSGSGGVETQYF.